This entry lists 21 T cell receptor beta chains sequenced from one sample in a study of T cell responses to AZD1222 COVID-19 vaccine. Libraries were prepared by immunoSEQ multiplex PCR; TCRdb keeps only in-frame clonotypes and omits some of them. The table has tens of thousands of clones, approximately 85% seen once. Here the sequenced sample was peripheral blood, taken on day 0 of AZD1222 vaccination. The receptors derive from an adult in good health.

This clone has more than one count but fewer than ten. This chain links TRBV27 with TRBJ2-2; D is ambiguous. The CDR3 has 16 residues. Germline lookup yields CDR1 MNHEY and CDR2 SMNVEV (reference sequence). Trimming removed 1 base at V and 0 bases at J, with 9 bases between. CDR3 amino acids: CASSLFSGTNTGELFF. CDR3 DNA: TGTGCCAGCAGTTTATTTTCAGGAACGAACACCGGGGAGCTGTTTTTT.

This clone appeared a single time. This chain links TRBV6-5 with TRBJ2-7; the D call may be TRBD1 or TRBD2 (5 bases each). Trimming cost V 6 bases and J 7 bases, with 13 bases left between them. CDR3 size: 12 residues. Germline V gene sequence: CDR1 MNHEY, CDR2 SVGAGI. The CDR3 DNA reads as TGTGCCAGCAGGGGACGGGCAAGGGAGCAGTACTTC. This translates into CASRGRAREQYF.

The rearrangement uses TRBV10-3 and TRBJ2-1; D is undetermined. The CDR3 consists of 14 residues. In germline, CDR1 is ENHRY, CDR2 SYGVKD. Trimming cost V 2 bases and J 3 bases, with 8 bases left between them. CDR3 in amino acids: CAISERAVYNEQFF. The CDR3 region has the DNA TGTGCCATCAGTGAGAGGGCAGTCTACAATGAGCAGTTCTTC.

This chain links TRBV6-2 or TRBV6-3 with TRBJ2-7; D is ambiguous. Trimming left V 3 bases short and J 5 bases short, with 5 bases between. The CDR3 is 11 residues long. Germline V CDR1 and CDR2: MNHEY, SVGEGT. The CDR3 loop reads CASSYRNEQYF. DNA of the CDR3: TGTGCCAGCAGTTATAGGAACGAGCAGTACTTC.

The rearrangement links TRBV11-2 to TRBJ1-3; TRBD1 matches at 7 bases. This CDR3 has 14 residues. Germline V gene lookup returns CDR1 SGHAT and CDR2 FQNNGV. Germline trimming cut 5 bases from V and 4 bases from J; bases unmatched to any gene: 5. CDR3 in amino acids: CASSPKGAGNTIYF. CDR3 DNA: TGTGCCAGCAGCCCCAAGGGGGCGGGAAACACCATATATTTT.

The CDR3 DNA sequence: TGTGCCAGCAGTGAATCCCTGGGAGGTTCACCCCTCCACTTT. Protein product: CASSESLGGSPLHF. The chain links TRBV2 to TRBJ1-6; D is unresolved. There are 14 residues in the CDR3. With 2 bases removed from V and 9 bases from J, the gap between germline ends came to 11 bases. The germline CDR1 and CDR2 sequences are SNHLY and FYNNEI.

The chain recombines TRBV4-1 with TRBJ2-3; D may be TRBD1 (6 bases). Looked up from germline, CDR1 is MGHRA and CDR2 is YSYEKL. This CDR3 comprises 16 residues. V was trimmed by 2 bases and J by 3 bases, leaving 15 bases between them. The CDR3 spells CASSQPPGAGTDTQYF. DNA for the CDR3: TGCGCCAGCAGCCAACCACCAGGGGCGGGTACAGATACGCAGTATTTT.

The chain uses TRBV11-3 and TRBJ2-5; TRBD1 matches at 9 bases. CDR1 SGHNT and CDR2 YENEEA come from the germline V gene. The CDR3 extends over 15 amino acids. V shed 5 bases and J 5 bases; nucleotides not matched to a gene: 9. CDR3 region: CASSPSGQGEETQYF. In DNA form, the CDR3 reads TGTGCCAGCAGCCCGTCGGGACAGGGTGAGGAGACCCAGTACTTC.

The J gene is TRBJ1-2, the V gene TRBV7-9; D is possibly TRBD1 (6 bases). V lost 1 base and J 5 bases, leaving 11 bases between the germline ends. The CDR3 contains 14 residues. Germline CDR1 and CDR2: SEHNR and FQNEAQ (reference sequence). In nucleotides, the CDR3 is TGTGCCAGCAGCTTAGTCGACAGGTTTTATGGCTACACCTTC. It is translated as CASSLVDRFYGYTF.

The V and J genes are TRBV19 and TRBJ1-1, with a possible D match to TRBD1 (6 bases). The CDR3 extends over 16 amino acids. Per the germline V gene, CDR1 is LNHDA and CDR2 is SQIVND (reference sequence). Trimming removed 7 bases at V and 4 bases at J, with 22 bases between. CDR3 sequence (DNA): TGTGCCAGTATGGCCGGGTTGAGGGGAGGGGGCACTGAAGCTTTCTTT. Amino acids: CASMAGLRGGGTEAFF.

The rearrangement links TRBV3-1 (or the pseudogene TRBV3-2) to TRBJ1-3; D ambiguous. This CDR3 has 15 residues. With 6 bases removed from V and 0 bases from J, the gap between germline ends came to 12 bases. Germline lookup yields CDR1 LGHDT and CDR2 YNNKEL (reference sequence). This chain's CDR3 is CASRNSGNSGNTIYF. Written as DNA, the CDR3 is TGTGCCAGCAGGAATTCAGGAAACTCTGGAAACACCATATATTTT.

This chain joins TRBV29-1 and TRBJ1-5; no clear D gene. The CDR3 loop spans 13 amino acids. Germline CDR1 SQVTM, CDR2 ANQGSEA. V lost 2 bases and J 6 bases, leaving 11 bases between the germline ends. The CDR3 DNA sequence: TGCAGCGTTGAACAGGATCCCAGTCAGCCCCAGCATTTT. It translates to CSVEQDPSQPQHF. The complete variable domain, with remaining parts taken from reference TRBV29-1 and TRBJ1-5, reads SAVISQKPSRDICQRGTSLTIQCQVDSQVTMMFWYRQQPGQSLTLIATANQGSEATYESGFVIDKFPISRPNLTFSTLTVSNMSPEDSSIYLCSVEQDPSQPQHFGDGTRLSIL.

The chain recombines TRBV6-5 with TRBJ2-7, with D maybe TRBD1 (5 bases). The CDR3 covers 13 residues. Germline V lookup: CDR1 MNHEY, CDR2 SVGAGI. Trimming left V 5 bases short and J 2 bases short, with 10 bases between. The CDR3 DNA reads as TGTGCCAGCAGTCGGTCGGACACCTACGAGCAGTACTTC. Translated: CASSRSDTYEQYF.

V is TRBV28 and J is TRBJ1-6; D is possibly TRBD1 (6 bases). Germline values: CDR1 MDHEN, CDR2 SYDVKM. The CDR3 is 18 amino acids. V gave up 2 bases and J gave up 1 base, with 15 bases separating them. CDR3 sequence reads: CASSLSQGIGSYNSPLHF. DNA for the CDR3: TGTGCCAGCAGTTTAAGCCAGGGGATCGGGTCCTATAATTCACCCCTCCACTTT.

The chain combines TRBV10-3 with TRBJ2-1; 8 nucleotides line up with TRBD1. CDR3 size: 13 residues. With V trimmed by 9 bases and J by 7 bases, 8 bases remained unmatched. Germline values: CDR1 ENHRY, CDR2 SYGVKD. CDR3 protein: CAIKQGEINEQFF. CDR3 in DNA: TGTGCCATTAAACAGGGGGAAATAAATGAGCAGTTCTTC.

This rearrangement joins TRBV19 to TRBJ2-5, with D perhaps matching TRBD2 (5 bases). Trimming took off 6 bases at V and 3 bases at J, with 14 bases between the two ends. The CDR3 is 14 residues long. Germline V gene sequence: CDR1 LNHDA, CDR2 SQIVND (reference sequence). In DNA, the CDR3 is TGTGCCAGTAGACAGACTGGAGGTAAAGAGACCCAGTACTTC. It yields the protein CASRQTGGKETQYF.

The genes are TRBV19 and TRBJ1-2; no firm D call. Per germline, CDR1 LNHDA and CDR2 SQIVND (reference sequence). This CDR3 spans 14 amino acids. The V end was cut by 3 bases, the J end by 4 bases, with 12 bases between. CDR3 nucleotides: TGTGCCAGTAGTATCCGGCCAGGAGGCTATGGCTACACCTTC. Its translation is CASSIRPGGYGYTF.

V and J are TRBV12-1 and TRBJ1-1; the D segment call TRBD1 is taken from the table without a DNA check. TRBV12-1 is noted as a pseudogene. This CDR3 has 13 residues. In DNA, the CDR3 is TGTGCCAGCACCCCGACAATAGACAGGGACGCTTTCTTT. Amino acid sequence: CASTPTIDRDAFF.

The V and J genes are TRBV5-4 and TRBJ2-5, with D tentatively TRBD2 (6 bases). This CDR3 spans 15 amino acids. In germline, CDR1 is SGHNT, CDR2 YYREEE (reference sequence). Trimming shortened V by 0 bases and J by 5 bases, and 14 bases separated the two germline ends. CDR3 region: CASSLGSSGRETQYF. CDR3 in DNA: TGTGCCAGCAGCTTGGGGAGTTCAGGGAGGGAGACCCAGTACTTC.

This clone is a singleton in its sample. The chain is built from TRBV3-1 (or the pseudogene TRBV3-2) and TRBJ1-1; no definite D call. With 4 bases removed from V and 1 base from J, the gap between germline ends came to 13 bases. From germline, CDR1 is LGHDT and CDR2 YNNKEL (reference sequence). The CDR3 runs 15 residues. The CDR3 nucleotides are TGTGCCAGCAGCCCCCCATTCTCGGGGAACACTGAAGCTTTCTTT. Its protein is CASSPPFSGNTEAFF.

The V and J genes are TRBV6-5 and TRBJ1-6; 9 bases are shared with TRBD1. V dropped 8 bases and J dropped 8; count of bases not matched to a gene: 7. This CDR3 region has 14 residues. The V gene's germline CDR1 is MNHEY and CDR2 SVGAGI. The CDR3 spells CASSRGQGYSPLHF. CDR3 coding DNA: TGTGCCAGCTCTCGGGGACAGGGTTATTCACCCCTCCACTTT.